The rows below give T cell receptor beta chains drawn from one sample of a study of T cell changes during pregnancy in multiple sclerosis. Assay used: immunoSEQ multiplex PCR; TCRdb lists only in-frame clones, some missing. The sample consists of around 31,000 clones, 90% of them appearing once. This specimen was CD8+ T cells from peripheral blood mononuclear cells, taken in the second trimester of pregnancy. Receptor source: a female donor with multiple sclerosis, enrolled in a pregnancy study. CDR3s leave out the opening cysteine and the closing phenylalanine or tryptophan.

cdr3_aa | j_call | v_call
ASSLWSLSGPYEQY | TRBJ2-7 | TRBV28
ASSGTSGISYEQY | TRBJ2-7 | TRBV2
ASSLEAGELAGELF | TRBJ2-2 | TRBV5-4
ASSKRVQGRYTGELF | TRBJ2-2 | TRBV9
ASSPGTGEDQPQH | TRBJ1-5 | TRBV5-1
ASSLVQGSTDTQY | TRBJ2-3 | TRBV5-1
ASSLAGGTGYGYT | TRBJ1-2 | TRBV11-2
ASSKDLAGGPTLYNEQF | TRBJ2-1 | TRBV19
ASSSKLQGAYNSPLH | TRBJ1-6 | TRBV7-2
ASSLSDYPPYNEQF | TRBJ2-1 | TRBV7-9
ASSLRTGNTEAF | TRBJ1-1 | TRBV7-9
ASSQFRAGGTEAF | TRBJ1-1 | TRBV7-2
ASSYGQPSGNTIY | TRBJ1-3 | TRBV6-5
ASTPGSTDTQY | TRBJ2-3 | TRBV27
ASRPGQASGELF | TRBJ2-2 | TRBV6-6
ASSQGKGRTEAF | TRBJ1-1 | TRBV4-2
ASSQDMEGSDEKLF | TRBJ1-4 | TRBV4-1
AISVGAMNTEAF | TRBJ1-1 | TRBV10-3
ASSVGGGPTSSYEQY | TRBJ2-7 | TRBV9
ASSGSRGLRSYNEQF | TRBJ2-1 | TRBV7-9
ASSLGGDQPQH | TRBJ1-5 | TRBV5-8
ATSGLNEQF | TRBJ2-1 | TRBV28
ASSESGSTQGLGYEQY | TRBJ2-7 | TRBV10-2
ASSVGGWSTDTQY | TRBJ2-3 | TRBV6-5
ASSPAQGMVSQY | TRBJ2-5 | TRBV7-9
ASSWTSGSFSEQF | TRBJ2-1 | TRBV27
ASSEGGGAGNTIY | TRBJ1-3 | TRBV9
ASSLYGGRTDTQY | TRBJ2-3 | TRBV7-9
ASRGTGTIYEQF | TRBJ2-1 | TRBV6-1
ASSADRNEQF | TRBJ2-1 | TRBV5-6
ASSSWGQGESVNGYT | TRBJ1-2 | TRBV13
ASSPSGLSYEQY | TRBJ2-7 | TRBV27
ASSLAAGGRDEQY | TRBJ2-7 | TRBV13
ATDDRLGLRAF | TRBJ1-1 | TRBV6-1
ASSQRLRGRVFEQF | TRBJ2-1 | TRBV4-1
ASSPISTEETGELF | TRBJ2-2 | TRBV5-6
ASRAAGGPFWEQF | TRBJ2-1 | TRBV6-1
ASSQVTSGVSYEQY | TRBJ2-7 | TRBV4-1
ASSEAAGGQADTGELF | TRBJ2-2 | TRBV6-1
ASSIWTSGENEQF | TRBJ2-1 | TRBV19
ASSQDNRGGLHGYT | TRBJ1-2 | TRBV14
ASSLQGNDYGYT | TRBJ1-2 | TRBV6-4
ASSSMSASGSSFHEQY | TRBJ2-7 | TRBV5-4
ASSYWADLAGELF | TRBJ2-2 | TRBV6-5
SVEWTSGRISDEQY | TRBJ2-7 | TRBV29-1
ASSLRQGRAQPQH | TRBJ1-5 | TRBV5-6
ASSWVGGSDTQY | TRBJ2-3 | TRBV11-1
AARGSTEAF | TRBJ1-1 | TRBV6-1
ASSLAEREVGEQY | TRBJ2-7 | TRBV7-9
ASRLRQNYEQY | TRBJ2-7 | TRBV5-1
ASSQEAHSGANVLT | TRBJ2-6 | TRBV4-2
ASSPETGGSYEQY | TRBJ2-7 | TRBV7-9
ASSALQGLNTEAF | TRBJ1-1 | TRBV7-6
ASSDAGGQTSTDTQY | TRBJ2-3 | TRBV7-9